This TCR beta chain was recorded in a study of cytomegalovirus exposure and HLA in healthy donors (dated by TCRdb to about 2017). With regard to the full study: An earlier analysis of approximately 640 of the donors reported more than 250 Gb of sequence data and roughly 110 million unique TCR beta sequences from approximately 180 million T cells. An early release that covered about 640 HLA-typed donors contained around 300 gigabases of sequencing data and 85 million to 100 million unique TCR sequences. The genetic ancestry cluster associated with self-reported Caucasian donors included around four fifths of the roughly 400 genotyped donors. The study aimed to test whether cataloging public T cell receptors could reveal signatures of past pathogen exposure. The T cell repertoires of 550 to 850 subjects were profiled by immunosequencing and related to cytomegalovirus serostatus. Along with the roughly 670-subject first cohort, a separate validation cohort of approximately 110 different subjects was used. To predict cytomegalovirus infection status, the study brought together high-throughput TCR immunosequencing, statistical association of individual TCRs with disease status, and machine learning. To study patterns of TCR occurrence, a later analysis re-analyzed previously published TCR beta repertoires from 700 or so donors and added high-resolution HLA genotyping. The later analysis used no new phenotypic data to find candidate immune exposures, relying instead on TCR beta sequences and their occurrence across donors. An earlier analysis of 587 of the donors applied high-throughput TCR beta sequencing to assess whether each TCR beta V gene segment acted as functional or pseudogenic. Donor age, sex, ethnicity and CMV serostatus were collected together with the repertoire data. In a later genetic analysis, genome-wide SNP genotypes for about 55% of the roughly 700 donors were used, and that subset was treated as a discovery cohort. All discovery cohort repertoires had been generated on a single sequencing platform. Class I and class II HLA loci were covered by the typing at four-digit resolution. Typing coverage varied by locus: 629-630 donors for A, B, C, DRB1 and DQB1; around 560 for DQA1; more than 600 for DPA1; approximately 450 for DPB1. Because of strong linkage in the cohort, roughly five DR-DQ haplotypes were treated as single units for association and clustering. Across 398 genotyped donors of the cohort, an average of roughly 200,000 unique TCR beta nucleotide sequences per donor were sequenced, and 15% to 20% of those sequences were non-productive. Study-wide findings and limitations: In an earlier analysis of 587 of the donors, most TCR beta V segments appeared in productive rearrangements about 90% or about 30% of the time, broadly matching IMGT annotations. Most TCR sequences were seen in very few donors, while some public TCRs were found in many individuals. According to a later analysis, most CMV-associated TCR beta chains appeared to be HLA-restricted, and the HLA associations seemed to be driven largely by CMV exposure. A total of about 180 TCR beta chains were listed by the study as associated with cytomegalovirus. Strong co-occurrence of HLA alleles, especially DR and DQ, made assigning TCR associations to individual alleles difficult. According to a later genetic analysis, donors in an Asian-associated ancestry cluster had fewer N-insertions in productive TCRs than the approximately 670-donor mean. This cohort had only TCR beta chains sequenced, and the lack of alpha or paired-chain data limited which features could be detected. In a later analysis, around 15,000 TCR beta sequences were associated with specific HLA alleles at a false discovery rate of 0.05. Cytomegalovirus status was reported to be diagnosed by the classifier with high specificity and sensitivity in both the original and validation cohorts. In a later analysis, TCR association rates were found to vary across HLA loci, with the most associated TCRs seen for DRB1 alleles and the fewest for HLA-C alleles. A later genetic analysis associated a missense DCLRE1C variant with V-gene and J-gene trimming of TCR beta chains, and an independent cohort replicated the association. A few of the identified cytomegalovirus-associated TCR beta chains were confirmed in vitro to be specific for cytomegalovirus antigens. A further reported finding was that TCR beta sequences accurately predicted the HLA-A and HLA-B alleles for most subjects in the first cohort. Immune exposure information for the cohort was limited to CMV serostatus. The earlier analysis of some 540 of the donors excluded around 17 rarely observed V segments, including chromosome 9 orphons, because counts were too low. Some IMGT-functional V segments, including TRBV6-2 and TRBV6-3, could not be distinguished by the 87-base-pair reads and were therefore excluded. The authors suggested that the approach could potentially be extended to other disease states and immunological phenotypes. Compared with equally common non-associated chains, HLA-associated TCR beta chains in a later analysis were more clonally expanded and had lower generation probabilities. Linkage disequilibrium might explain the correlated functional status among segregating V segments, but an unknown experimental factor could not be excluded. Several of the top co-occurrence clusters appeared to be linked to parvovirus B19, influenza, CMV and Epstein-Barr virus, according to a later analysis. Because HLA typing was unavailable for some donors at each locus, only the typed subset was used in association tests. A cluster of highly shared sequence variants was judged likely to represent a technical artifact of the sequencing pipeline. Sequencing depth was assumed to be roughly uniform across donors in the presence/absence analyses, though that assumption may not hold.

The cohort comprised approximately 700 healthy bone marrow donors. Cohort members were all nominally healthy when sampled, although unrecorded immune exposures were likely present. The donor tested CMV seronegative and was one of the 352 seronegative cohort members. Every donor gave a peripheral blood sample, and the peripheral blood mononuclear cells from that sample were used for TCR beta sequencing. The Qiagen DNeasy Blood Extraction Kit was used to extract genomic DNA from the blood cell samples. Libraries were constructed by the immunoSEQ multiplex PCR assay. The multiplex PCR relied on a mix of 60 forward primers for TCR Vbeta segments and 13 reverse primers for TCR Jbeta segments. The CDR3 region of rearranged TCR beta genes was amplified from genomic DNA with a multiplex PCR assay. On the Illumina HiSeq System, the amplified TCR beta libraries were sequenced as 87-base-pair reads. As for the original processing: Across the 670 or so repertoires, a later analysis counted tens of millions of unique TCR beta chains, roughly 11 million of which were shared by at least two donors. To remove PCR and sequencing errors, raw reads were error-corrected and collapsed into unique sequences using a nearest-neighbor algorithm that merged closely related sequences. To assign V, D and J gene segments, CDR3 sequences were aligned to IMGT reference sequences. For a sequence to be retained, a match of at least six nucleotides was required to both a V gene segment and a J gene segment. A rearrangement counted as productive if the CDR3 had no stop codons and remained in frame with V and J, and every other rearrangement counted as non-productive. CDR3 was defined according to IMGT convention as the region running from the second conserved V-encoded cysteine to the conserved J-encoded phenylalanine. In an earlier analysis of around 540 of the donors, sequences lacking an unambiguous match to a single V gene segment were excluded. In an earlier analysis of a few hundred of the donors, a V segment was called functional when productive rearrangements were above 56.7%, and segregating when the standard deviation between donors exceeded 5%. A statistical classification framework was built for diagnosing cytomegalovirus status from the catalog of TCR beta chain sequences. A later analysis assigned V and J genes by comparing TCR nucleotide sequences with IMGT/GENE-DB human TR gene sequences. The TCRdist pipeline was used in a later analysis to assign CDR3 sequences and most-parsimonious VDJ recombination scenarios. In a later analysis, each TCR beta chain was defined by its CDR3 amino acid sequence together with its V-gene family, and reads without a unique V-gene family were excluded. A later analysis removed roughly 590 highly shared, low-generation-probability nucleotide sequences to deal with suspected cross-contamination and a sequencing artifact. In a later analysis, a clonal expansion index for each public chain was calculated from normalized within-repertoire ranks of inferred template counts. In a later analysis, generation probabilities were computed with a VDJ recombination model fitted to out-of-frame rearrangements, and the resulting probabilities were checked against IGoR. In a later analysis, TCR-TCR, TCR-HLA and TCR-CMV co-occurrence was scored with hypergeometric tests, and a repertoire-size bias correction was applied to TCR pairs. In a later analysis, false discovery rates were estimated by permuting HLA or CMV assignments 20 times. In a later analysis, co-occurring TCRs were grouped using DBSCAN, and TCRdist sequence similarity was added for clustering within HLA-allele-positive subsets. For co-occurrence clustering, repertoires with fewer than 30,000 or more than 120,000 public chains were excluded, along with 5 or 6 repertoires with anomalous nucleotide sharing. TCRdb stores this immuneACCESS table with in-frame sequences only. Part of the clones is absent; in the studies checked, under half of the shortfall reflects unresolved V genes, and no reason is known for the rest. V, J and clone size reflect that table, while D and trimming were determined from the DNA. Here the sample has about 110,000 clones; around 73% occur a single time. Roughly 8% of the sample is taken by the ten largest.

V is clipped by 4 bases and J by 7 bases, and the sequence between their germline boundaries is 11 bases long. The germline V gene specifies SGHDT as CDR1 and YYEEEE as CDR2. Taken from cysteine to phenylalanine, the CDR3 has 12 residues. Only CDR3 DNA is held: 36 bases, read in frame from base 1. In its sample, this clone was seen a few times. Which antigen it targets is not known. Nothing much larger sits one base from this clone, and base qualities are not available. The source material was PBMCs. The clonotype comes from a man aged 40-49 years in good health and CMV-seronegative. In this chain, TRBV5-6 is recombined with TRBJ1-1; TRBD1 is possibly the D segment (6 matching bases). In nucleotides, the sequence is TGTGCCAGCAGCATAGGACAGCGTGAAGCTTTCTTT. Its protein product is CASSIGQREAFF.